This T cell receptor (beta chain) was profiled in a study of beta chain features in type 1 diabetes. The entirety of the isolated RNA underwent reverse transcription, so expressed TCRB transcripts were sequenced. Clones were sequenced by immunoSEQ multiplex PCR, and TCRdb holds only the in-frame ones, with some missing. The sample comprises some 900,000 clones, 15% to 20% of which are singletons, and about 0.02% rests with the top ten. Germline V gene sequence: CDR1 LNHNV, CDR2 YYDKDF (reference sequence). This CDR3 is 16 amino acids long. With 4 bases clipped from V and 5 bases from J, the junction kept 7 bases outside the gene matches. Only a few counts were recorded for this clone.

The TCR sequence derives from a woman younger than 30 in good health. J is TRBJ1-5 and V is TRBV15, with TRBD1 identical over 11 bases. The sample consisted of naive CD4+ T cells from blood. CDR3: CATSTGTDRGHQPQHF. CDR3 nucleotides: TGTGCCACCAGCACTGGAACGGACAGGGGGCATCAGCCCCAGCATTTT. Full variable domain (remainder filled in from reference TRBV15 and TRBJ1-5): DAMVIQNPRYQVTQFGKPVTLSCSQTLNHNVMYWYQQKSSQAPKLLFHYYDKDFNNEADTPDNFQSRRPNTSFCFLDIRSPGLGDTAMYLCATSTGTDRGHQPQHFGDGTRLSIL.